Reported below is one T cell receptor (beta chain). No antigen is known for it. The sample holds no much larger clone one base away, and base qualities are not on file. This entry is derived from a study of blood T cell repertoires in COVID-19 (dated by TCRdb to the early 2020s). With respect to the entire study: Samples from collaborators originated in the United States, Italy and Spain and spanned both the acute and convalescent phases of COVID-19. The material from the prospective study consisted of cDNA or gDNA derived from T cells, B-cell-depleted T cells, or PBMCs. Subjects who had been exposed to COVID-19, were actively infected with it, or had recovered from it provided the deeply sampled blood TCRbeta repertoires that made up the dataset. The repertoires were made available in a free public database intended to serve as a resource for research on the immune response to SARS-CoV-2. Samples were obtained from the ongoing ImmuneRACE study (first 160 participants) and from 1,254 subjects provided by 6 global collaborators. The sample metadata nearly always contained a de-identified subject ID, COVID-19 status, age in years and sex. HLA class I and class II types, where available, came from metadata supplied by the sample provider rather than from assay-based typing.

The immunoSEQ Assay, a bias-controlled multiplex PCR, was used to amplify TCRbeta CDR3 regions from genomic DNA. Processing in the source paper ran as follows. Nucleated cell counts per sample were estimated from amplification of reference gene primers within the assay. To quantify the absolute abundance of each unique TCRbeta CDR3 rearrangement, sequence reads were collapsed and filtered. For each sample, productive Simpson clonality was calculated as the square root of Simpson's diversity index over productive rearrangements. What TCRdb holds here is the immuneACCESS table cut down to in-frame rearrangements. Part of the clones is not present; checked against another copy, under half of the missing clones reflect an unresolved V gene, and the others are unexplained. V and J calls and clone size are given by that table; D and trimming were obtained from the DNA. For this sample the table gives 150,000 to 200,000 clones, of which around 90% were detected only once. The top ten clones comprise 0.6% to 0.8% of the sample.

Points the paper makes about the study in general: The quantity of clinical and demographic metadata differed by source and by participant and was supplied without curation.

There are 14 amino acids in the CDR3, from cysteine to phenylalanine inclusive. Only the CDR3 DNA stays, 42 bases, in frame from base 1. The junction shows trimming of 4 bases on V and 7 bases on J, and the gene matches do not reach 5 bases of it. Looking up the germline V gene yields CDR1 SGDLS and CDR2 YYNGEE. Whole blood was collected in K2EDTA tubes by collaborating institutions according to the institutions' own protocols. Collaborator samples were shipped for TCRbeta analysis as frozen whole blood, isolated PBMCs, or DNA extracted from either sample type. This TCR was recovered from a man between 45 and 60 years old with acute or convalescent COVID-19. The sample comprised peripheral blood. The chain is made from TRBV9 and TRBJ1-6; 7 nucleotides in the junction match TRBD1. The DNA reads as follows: TGTGCCAGCAGCCCGGGACAGCTAAATTCACCCCTCCACTTT. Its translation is CASSPGQLNSPLHF.